The 24 T cell receptor beta chains below were found in one sample sequenced in a study of blood T cell repertoires in COVID-19. Using immunoSEQ multiplex PCR, the repertoire was profiled, and TCRdb retains in-frame clones only, with some absent. The sample holds 200,000 or so clones; around 80% are singletons and the top ten take 6% to 8%. What was sequenced was peripheral blood. The receptors here all came from a human donor with acute or convalescent COVID-19. The donor label of this sample is uncertain.

V and J are TRBV10-3 and TRBJ1-1; 12 bases match TRBD1. Germline CDR1 reads ENHRY; CDR2 reads SYGVKD. V gave up 8 bases and J gave up 2 bases; unmatched junction bases: 0. The CDR3 is 13 residues long. The CDR3, as DNA: TGTGCCATCGGGACAGGGGGCAACACTGAAGCTTTCTTT. Amino acids: CAIGTGGNTEAFF.

The chain is built from TRBV9 and TRBJ2-5, with D maybe TRBD1 (5 bases). Trimming removed 3 bases from V and 4 bases from J, with 10 bases in between. The CDR3 is 13 residues long. Germline V gene data show CDR1 as SGDLS and CDR2 as YYNGEE. The CDR3 coding sequence is TGTGCCAGCAGCGGGGGAAGGGGAGAGACCCAGTACTTC. It specifies CASSGGRGETQYF. The full variable domain, its missing parts supplied by reference TRBV9 and TRBJ2-5, is DSGVTQTPKHLITATGQRVTLRCSPRSGDLSVYWYQQSLDQGLQFLIQYYNGEERAKGNILERFSAQQFPDLHSELNLSSLELGDSALYFCASSGGRGETQYFGPGTRLLVL.

The gene calls are TRBV7-7 and TRBJ2-2, with 7 positions matching TRBD2. The CDR3 is made up of 16 amino acids. Germline-derived CDR1 and CDR2 are SSHAT and FNYEAQ (reference sequence). The V gene end was trimmed by 3 bases and the J gene end by 0 bases; junction bases not matched to a gene: 4. CDR3 bases: TGTGCCAGCAGCTTGACAGCGGGAACGAACACCGGGGAGCTGTTTTTT. Its protein is CASSLTAGTNTGELFF.

The rearrangement links TRBV6-6 to TRBJ2-7, with 14 bases lining up with TRBD2. This CDR3 region has 16 residues. V gave up 7 bases and J gave up 4 bases; unmatched junction bases: 9. The germline V gene encodes CDR1 MNHNY and CDR2 SVGAGI (reference sequence). The CDR3 nucleotides are TGTGCCAGCACTCTGGGACTAGCGGGAGAGGGGTACGAGCAGTACTTC. It codes for CASTLGLAGEGYEQYF.

This clone was seen more than once but under ten times. V gene TRBV5-6 combines with J gene TRBJ2-7, with 8 bases lining up with TRBD1. The CDR3 totals 16 residues. After removal of 4 bases from V and 2 bases from J, the junction contained 11 bases not matched to a gene. Germline CDR1 SGHDT, CDR2 YYEEEE. CDR3 region: CASSLGSGTGAYEQYF. The DNA of the CDR3 is TGTGCCAGCAGCCTGGGTTCCGGGACAGGTGCCTACGAGCAGTACTTC.

The chain employs TRBV6-5 and TRBJ2-7; D gene ambiguous. The CDR3 is made up of 16 amino acids. CDR1 and CDR2 (germline): MNHEY, SVGAGI. Trimming took off 0 bases at V and 0 bases at J, with 12 bases between the two ends. CDR3 DNA: TGTGCCAGCAGTTACTCGCCCAGCGCTAGCTCCTACGAGCAGTACTTC. This translates into CASSYSPSASSYEQYF.

About this clone itself: The junction departs from germline at one end; a sequencing error may be responsible. The gene calls are TRBV7-6 and TRBJ2-2, with TRBD1 matching over 8 bases. This CDR3 has 15 amino acids. Germline V gene lookup returns CDR1 SGHVS and CDR2 FNYEAQ. The CDR3 DNA is TGTGCCAGCAGCCTAGCTACAGGGGGCACCGGGGAGCTGTTTTTT. It is translated as CASSLATGGTGELFF.

On this clone itself: The sample carries other DNA sequences with the same CDR3. The rearrangement links TRBV3-1 (or the pseudogene TRBV3-2) to TRBJ2-3, with D hard to call. Germline CDR1 LGHDT, CDR2 YNNKEL (reference sequence). The length of the CDR3 is 14 residues. V lost 0 bases and J lost 2, with 6 bases in between. The CDR3 region is CASSQERSTDTQYF. The CDR3 nucleotides read TGTGCCAGCAGCCAAGAGCGGTCCACAGATACGCAGTATTTT.

On this clone: The junction departs from germline at one end; a sequencing error may be responsible. This chain uses TRBV28 with TRBJ2-1, with TRBD2 as a possible D gene (6 bases). Germline-derived CDR1 and CDR2 are MDHEN and SYDVKM. The CDR3 extends over 13 amino acids. The CDR3 here is CASRGDSNNEQFF. The DNA for the CDR3 is TGTGCCAGCAGGGGGGACTCCAACAATGAGCAGTTCTTC.

The chain joins TRBV12-5 to TRBJ2-1; 10 bases map to TRBD2. This CDR3 is built from 15 residues. Germline V CDR1 and CDR2: LGHNT, FRNRAP. J gave up 7 bases and V 4 bases, and 7 bases lay outside the gene matches. This chain's CDR3 is CASGSGAGGSNEQFF. The CDR3 DNA sequence: TGTGCTAGTGGTTCCGGAGCGGGAGGGTCGAATGAGCAGTTCTTC. Filled out from reference TRBV12-5 and TRBJ2-1, the complete variable domain reads DARVTQTPRHKVTEMGQEVTMRCQPILGHNTVFWYRQTMMQGLELLAYFRNRAPLDDSGMPKDRFSAEMPDATLATLKIQPSEPRDSAVYFCASGSGAGGSNEQFFGPGTRLTVL.

The chain uses TRBV18 and TRBJ1-2; 8 bases fit TRBD1. The V and J ends lost 6 bases and 4 bases, in that order; junction bases with no gene match: 10. The germline CDR1 and CDR2 sequences are KGHSH and LQKENI. CDR3 size: 15 residues. The CDR3 protein is CASSPGGQGAYGYTF. Written as DNA, the CDR3 is TGTGCCAGCTCCCCGGGAGGACAGGGCGCCTATGGCTACACCTTC.

This chain links TRBV5-6 with TRBJ2-2, with TRBD1 matching over 8 bases. J was trimmed by 6 bases and V by 2 bases; bases with no gene match: 9. The CDR3 sequence is 16 residues long. From germline, CDR1 is SGHDT and CDR2 YYEEEE. CDR3 loop: CASSFGQGDLAGELFF. DNA of the CDR3: TGTGCCAGCAGCTTTGGACAGGGAGATTTGGCCGGGGAGCTGTTTTTT.

The chain couples TRBV25-1 to TRBJ1-2; 7 positions match TRBD1. V was clipped by 2 bases and J by 4 bases; unmatched bases: 10. Looked up from germline, CDR1 is MGHDK and CDR2 is SYGVNS. CDR3 length: 16 residues. DNA of the CDR3: TGTGCCAGCAGTGAAAACAGGGGAGATGTGGGCTATGGCTACACCTTC. This codes for CASSENRGDVGYGYTF.

This clone was seen a single time. The gene calls are TRBV28 and TRBJ1-1; tentative D call: TRBD1 (6 bases). The length of the CDR3 is 14 residues. CDR1 is MDHEN, CDR2 SYDVKM, per germline. Trimming took 2 bases from V and 5 from J, leaving 12 bases between them. The CDR3 nucleotides read TGTGCCAGCAGTTTAGGGGGCGCATGGACTGAAGCTTTCTTT. It is translated as CASSLGGAWTEAFF.

The V gene is TRBV27, the J gene TRBJ1-2; no firm D call. Germline loops: CDR1 MNHEY, CDR2 SMNVEV (reference sequence). V lost 2 bases and J 8 bases, leaving 18 bases between the germline ends. This CDR3 comprises 15 residues. CDR3 DNA sequence: TGTGCCAGCAGTTTAGTCCCCAGGACTATGGGAGGCTACACCTTC. It is translated as CASSLVPRTMGGYTF.

This chain uses TRBV28 with TRBJ1-2, with D perhaps matching TRBD1 (6 bases). The germline CDR1 and CDR2 sequences are MDHEN and SYDVKM. The CDR3 contains 18 residues. Trimming pared 6 bases from V and 8 bases from J, leaving 31 bases between. The CDR3 here is CASSPLGGAGPQLRGYTF. In DNA, the CDR3 is TGTGCCAGCAGCCCATTAGGGGGGGCAGGGCCCCAACTGCGCGGCTACACCTTC.

The V gene is TRBV6-5, the J gene TRBJ2-3; TRBD1 matches 12 bases. J lost 5 bases, V lost 6 bases, and 6 bases had no gene match. The germline CDR1 and CDR2 sequences are MNHEY and SVGAGI. The CDR3 runs to 15 residues. The CDR3 nucleotides are TGTGCCAGCAGCCCCGGGACAGGGGGCGTAGATACGCAGTATTTT. This gives the protein CASSPGTGGVDTQYF.

The chain links TRBV12-5 to TRBJ2-1, with 8 bases that match TRBD2. Germline V gene sequence: CDR1 LGHNT, CDR2 FRNRAP. With 0 bases clipped from V and 2 bases from J, the junction kept 6 bases outside the gene matches. The CDR3 loop spans 17 amino acids. CDR3: CASGLVVLSGTYNEQFF. CDR3 sequence (DNA): TGTGCTAGTGGTTTGGTAGTGCTTAGCGGGACCTACAATGAGCAGTTCTTC. The variable domain in full, with the rest retrieved from reference TRBV12-5 and TRBJ2-1, is DARVTQTPRHKVTEMGQEVTMRCQPILGHNTVFWYRQTMMQGLELLAYFRNRAPLDDSGMPKDRFSAEMPDATLATLKIQPSEPRDSAVYFCASGLVVLSGTYNEQFFGPGTRLTVL.

The V gene is TRBV19, the J gene TRBJ2-2; D is unresolved. With 6 bases removed from V and 0 bases from J, the gap between germline ends came to 5 bases. This CDR3 is 13 amino acids long. Per germline, CDR1 LNHDA and CDR2 SQIVND (reference sequence). The CDR3 spells CASRRANTGELFF. As DNA, the CDR3 is TGTGCCAGTAGACGGGCGAACACCGGGGAGCTGTTTTTT.

This sequence joins TRBV11-2 and TRBJ1-1; D ambiguous. CDR3 length: 14 residues. Trimming took off 5 bases at V and 7 bases at J, with 17 bases between the two ends. CDR1 and CDR2 (germline): SGHAT, FQNNGV. CDR3 nucleotides: TGTGCCAGCAGCCCTAGACGGGTGAGTCTTGAAGCTTTCTTT. It codes for CASSPRRVSLEAFF.

The chain is built from TRBV5-6 and TRBJ2-5; maybe TRBD2 (5 bases). Trimming took off 3 bases at V and 5 bases at J, with 17 bases between the two ends. CDR3 length: 15 amino acids. Germline V gene sequence: CDR1 SGHDT, CDR2 YYEEEE. CDR3 nucleotide sequence: TGTGCCAGCAGCTATGGTGGACCAGGCGGGGAGACCCAGTACTTC. Residues: CASSYGGPGGETQYF. Drawing the rest from reference TRBV5-6 and TRBJ2-5, the complete variable domain is DAGVTQSPTHLIKTRGQQVTLRCSPKSGHDTVSWYQQALGQGPQFIFQYYEEEERQRGNFPDRFSGHQFPNYSSELNVNALLLGDSALYLCASSYGGPGGETQYFGPGTRLLVL.

This chain uses TRBV14 with TRBJ2-2; 10 bases agree with TRBD2. Germline assignment: CDR1 SGHDN and CDR2 FVKESK. J gave up 7 bases and V 1 base, and 6 bases lay outside the gene matches. This CDR3 has 16 amino acids. CDR3 in DNA: TGTGCCAGCAGCCAAGGGCTAGCGGGAGCAGGCGGGGAGCTGTTTTTT. Its translation is CASSQGLAGAGGELFF.

This clone was observed a few times. This chain joins TRBV18 and TRBJ2-1; 8 nucleotides agree with TRBD1. J was trimmed by 9 bases and V by 6 bases; bases with no gene match: 10. CDR3 length: 14 amino acids. The germline gives CDR1 KGHSH, CDR2 LQKENI. CDR3 nucleotide sequence: TGTGCCAGCTCCCAGGGACAGGTTTCTGGTGAGCAGTTCTTC. Encoded protein: CASSQGQVSGEQFF. Together with reference TRBV18 and TRBJ2-1, the CDR3 gives the full variable domain: NAGVMQNPRHLVRRRGQEARLRCSPMKGHSHVYWYRQLPEEGLKFMVYLQKENIIDESGMPKERFSAEFPKEGPSILRIQQVVRGDSAAYFCASSQGQVSGEQFFGPGTRLTVL.

The chain couples TRBV6-2 or TRBV6-3 to TRBJ1-2, with TRBD1 matching 7 bases. The CDR3 is 14 residues long. V was clipped by 6 bases and J by 5 bases; unmatched bases: 9. CDR1 is MNHEY, CDR2 SVGEGT, per germline. CDR3: CASSQTGDPYGYTF. The CDR3, as DNA: TGTGCCAGCAGCCAAACAGGGGACCCGTATGGCTACACCTTC.